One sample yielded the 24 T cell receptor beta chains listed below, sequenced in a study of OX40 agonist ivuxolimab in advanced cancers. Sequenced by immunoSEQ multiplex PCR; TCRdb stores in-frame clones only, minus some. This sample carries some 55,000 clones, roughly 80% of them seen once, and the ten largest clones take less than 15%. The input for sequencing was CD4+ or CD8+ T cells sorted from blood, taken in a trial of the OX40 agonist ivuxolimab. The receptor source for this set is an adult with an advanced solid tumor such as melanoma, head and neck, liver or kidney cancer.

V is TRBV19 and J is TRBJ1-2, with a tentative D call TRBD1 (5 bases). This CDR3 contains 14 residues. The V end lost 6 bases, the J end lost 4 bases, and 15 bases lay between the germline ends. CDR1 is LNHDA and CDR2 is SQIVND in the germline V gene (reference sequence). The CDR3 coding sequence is TGTGCCAGTAGCCCGAGTGGGGGTGGCTATGGCTACACCTTC. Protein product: CASSPSGGGYGYTF.

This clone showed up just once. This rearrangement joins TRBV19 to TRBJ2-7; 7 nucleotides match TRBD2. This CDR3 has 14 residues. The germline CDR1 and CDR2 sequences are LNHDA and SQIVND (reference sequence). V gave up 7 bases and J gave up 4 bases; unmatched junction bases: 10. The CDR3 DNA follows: TGTGCCAGTAACCGCGGGGGAGTTGGGTACGAGCAGTACTTC. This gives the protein CASNRGGVGYEQYF.

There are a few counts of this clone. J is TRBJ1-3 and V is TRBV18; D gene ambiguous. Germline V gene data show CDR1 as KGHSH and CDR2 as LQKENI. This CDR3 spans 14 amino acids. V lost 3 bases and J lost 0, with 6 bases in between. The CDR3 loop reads CASSPQSSGNTIYF. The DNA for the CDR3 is TGTGCCAGCTCACCCCAAAGCTCTGGAAACACCATATATTTT.

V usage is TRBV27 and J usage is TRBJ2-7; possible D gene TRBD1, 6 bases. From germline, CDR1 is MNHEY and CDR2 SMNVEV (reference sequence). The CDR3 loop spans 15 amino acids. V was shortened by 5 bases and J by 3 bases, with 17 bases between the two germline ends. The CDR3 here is CASSPRQGTLYEQYF. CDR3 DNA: TGTGCCAGCAGTCCACGGCAGGGGACCCTCTACGAGCAGTACTTC.

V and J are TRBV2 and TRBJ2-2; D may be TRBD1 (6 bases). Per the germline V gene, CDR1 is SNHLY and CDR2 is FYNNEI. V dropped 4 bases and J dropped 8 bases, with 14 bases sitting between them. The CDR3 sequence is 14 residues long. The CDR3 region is CASSGGTLRGELFF. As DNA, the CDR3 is TGTGCCAGCAGTGGTGGGACACTCAGGGGGGAGCTGTTTTTT.

The CDR3 spells CASSLADSIGIQYF. The CDR3 region has the DNA TGTGCCAGCAGCTTAGCGGACTCAATAGGGATTCAGTACTTC. This chain links TRBV7-2 with TRBJ2-4; D possibly corresponds to TRBD2 (5 bases). Between the trimmed V and J ends, which lost 0 bases and 10 bases, there was a span of 13 bases. Germline assignment: CDR1 SGHTA and CDR2 FQGNSA. This CDR3 spans 14 amino acids.

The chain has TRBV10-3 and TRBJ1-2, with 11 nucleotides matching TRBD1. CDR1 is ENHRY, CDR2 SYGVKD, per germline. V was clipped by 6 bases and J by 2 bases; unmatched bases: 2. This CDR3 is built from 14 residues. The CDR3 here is CAIRGQGVNYGYTF. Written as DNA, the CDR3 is TGTGCCATCAGGGGACAGGGGGTAAACTATGGCTACACCTTC.

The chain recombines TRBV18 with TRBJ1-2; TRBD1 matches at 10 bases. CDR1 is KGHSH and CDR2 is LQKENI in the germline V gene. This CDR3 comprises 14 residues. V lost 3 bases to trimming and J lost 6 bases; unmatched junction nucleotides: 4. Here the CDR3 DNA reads TGTGCCAGCTCACCCATGGGACAGGGGCATGGCTACACCTTC. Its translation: CASSPMGQGHGYTF.

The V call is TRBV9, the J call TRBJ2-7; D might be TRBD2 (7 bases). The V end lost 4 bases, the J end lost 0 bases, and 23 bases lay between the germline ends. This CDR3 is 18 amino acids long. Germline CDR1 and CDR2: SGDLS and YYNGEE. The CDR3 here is CASSPRGGVGGGSYEQYF. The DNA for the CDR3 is TGTGCCAGCAGCCCCCGAGGAGGGGTGGGAGGGGGCTCCTACGAGCAGTACTTC.

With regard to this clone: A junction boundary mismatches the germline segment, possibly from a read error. DNA for the CDR3: TGTGCCAGCAGCAAAGGACAGGGATCTGGAGACACCATATATTTT. Protein sequence: CASSKGQGSGDTIYF. This chain uses TRBV5-4 with TRBJ1-3, with 8 nucleotides matching TRBD1. This CDR3 comprises 15 residues. Germline CDR1 SGHNT, CDR2 YYREEE (reference sequence).

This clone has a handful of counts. CDR3 coding DNA: TGTGCCAGCACGGGACAGGGTAATTCACCCCTCCACTTT. It yields the protein CASTGQGNSPLHF. This chain uses TRBV6-5 with TRBJ1-6; 9 bases are shared with TRBD1. The V and J ends lost 7 bases and 6 bases, in that order; junction bases with no gene match: 1. Germline V lookup: CDR1 MNHEY, CDR2 SVGAGI. This CDR3 is built from 13 residues.

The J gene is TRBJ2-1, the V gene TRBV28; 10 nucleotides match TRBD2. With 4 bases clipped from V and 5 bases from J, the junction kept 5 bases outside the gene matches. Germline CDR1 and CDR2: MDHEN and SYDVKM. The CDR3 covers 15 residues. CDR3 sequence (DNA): TGTGCCAGCAGTTCCCTAGCGGGAGCTGACAATGAGCAGTTCTTC. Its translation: CASSSLAGADNEQFF.

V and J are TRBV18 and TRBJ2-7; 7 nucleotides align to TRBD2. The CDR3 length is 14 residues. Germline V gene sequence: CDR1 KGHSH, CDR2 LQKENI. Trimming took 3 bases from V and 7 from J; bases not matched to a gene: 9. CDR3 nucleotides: TGTGCCAGCTCACCCCGGACTAGTGAAGGGGAGCAGTACTTC. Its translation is CASSPRTSEGEQYF.

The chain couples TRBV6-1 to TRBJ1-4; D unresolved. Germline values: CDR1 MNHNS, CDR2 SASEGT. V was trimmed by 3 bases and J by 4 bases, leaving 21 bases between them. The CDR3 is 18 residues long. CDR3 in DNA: TGTGCCAGCAGTGATTTTCAGCGGGTTAGGGTTAATAATGAAAAACTGTTTTTT. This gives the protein CASSDFQRVRVNNEKLFF.

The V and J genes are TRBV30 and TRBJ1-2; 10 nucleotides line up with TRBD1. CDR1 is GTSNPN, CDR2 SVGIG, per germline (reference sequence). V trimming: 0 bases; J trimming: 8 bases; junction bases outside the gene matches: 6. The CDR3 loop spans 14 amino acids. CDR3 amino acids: CAWSVLGQGIGYTF. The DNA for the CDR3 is TGTGCCTGGAGTGTACTGGGACAGGGGATAGGCTACACCTTC.

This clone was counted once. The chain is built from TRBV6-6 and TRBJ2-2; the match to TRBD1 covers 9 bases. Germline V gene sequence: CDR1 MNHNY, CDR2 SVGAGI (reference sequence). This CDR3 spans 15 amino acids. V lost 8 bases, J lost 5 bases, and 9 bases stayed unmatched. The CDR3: CASYFGQGRTGELFF. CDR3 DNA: TGTGCCAGCTATTTTGGACAGGGGAGAACCGGGGAGCTGTTTTTT.

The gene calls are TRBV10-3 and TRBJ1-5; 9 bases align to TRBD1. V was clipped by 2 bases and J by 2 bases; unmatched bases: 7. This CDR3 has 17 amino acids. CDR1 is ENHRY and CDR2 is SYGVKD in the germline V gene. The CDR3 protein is CAISESGQGLGNQPQHF. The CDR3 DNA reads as TGTGCCATCAGTGAGAGTGGACAGGGGTTAGGCAATCAGCCCCAGCATTTT.

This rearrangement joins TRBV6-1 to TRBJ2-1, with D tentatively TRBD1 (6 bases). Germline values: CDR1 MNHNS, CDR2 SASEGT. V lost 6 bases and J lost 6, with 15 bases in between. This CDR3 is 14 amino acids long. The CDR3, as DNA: TGTGCCAGCAGGGCCGGACAGAGGATCAATGAGCAGTTCTTC. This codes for CASRAGQRINEQFF.

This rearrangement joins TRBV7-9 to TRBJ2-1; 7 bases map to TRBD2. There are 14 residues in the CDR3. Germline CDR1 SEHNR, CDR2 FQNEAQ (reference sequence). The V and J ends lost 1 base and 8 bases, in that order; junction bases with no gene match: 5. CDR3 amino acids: CASSLGAGTHEQFF. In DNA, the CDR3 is TGTGCCAGCAGCTTAGGAGCGGGAACCCATGAGCAGTTCTTC.

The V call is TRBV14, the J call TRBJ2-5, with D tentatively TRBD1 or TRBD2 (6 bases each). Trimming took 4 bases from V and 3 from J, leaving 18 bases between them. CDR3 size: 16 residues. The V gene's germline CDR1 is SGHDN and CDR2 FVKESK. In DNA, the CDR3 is TGTGCCAGCAGCCTCTCCCGTGGAGGGGGAAAAGAGACCCAGTACTTC. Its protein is CASSLSRGGGKETQYF.

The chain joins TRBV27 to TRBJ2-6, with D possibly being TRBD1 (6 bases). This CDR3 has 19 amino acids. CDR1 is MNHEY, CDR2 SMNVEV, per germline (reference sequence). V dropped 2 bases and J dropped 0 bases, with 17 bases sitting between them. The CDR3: CASSLRAPDRPSGANVLTF. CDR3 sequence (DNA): TGTGCCAGCAGTTTACGGGCCCCGGACAGACCCTCTGGGGCCAACGTCCTGACTTTC.

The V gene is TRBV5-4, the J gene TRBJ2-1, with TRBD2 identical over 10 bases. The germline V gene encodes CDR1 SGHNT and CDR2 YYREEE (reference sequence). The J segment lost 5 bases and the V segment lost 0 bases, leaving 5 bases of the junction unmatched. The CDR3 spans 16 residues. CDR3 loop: CASSLVWLAGDNEQFF. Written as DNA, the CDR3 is TGTGCCAGCAGCTTGGTGTGGCTAGCGGGGGACAATGAGCAGTTCTTC. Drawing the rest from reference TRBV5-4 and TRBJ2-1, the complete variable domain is ETGVTQSPTHLIKTRGQQVTLRCSSQSGHNTVSWYQQALGQGPQFIFQYYREEENGRGNFPPRFSGLQFPNYSSELNVNALELDDSALYLCASSLVWLAGDNEQFFGPGTRLTVL.

CDR3 DNA sequence: TGTGCCAGCAGCCCCTACCCCGGAAGGGCGGTAGATACGCAGTATTTT. It yields the protein CASSPYPGRAVDTQYF. The chain joins TRBV28 to TRBJ2-3; D not resolved. Trimming cost V 6 bases and J 5 bases, with 21 bases left between them. The CDR3 runs to 16 residues. Germline loops: CDR1 MDHEN, CDR2 SYDVKM.

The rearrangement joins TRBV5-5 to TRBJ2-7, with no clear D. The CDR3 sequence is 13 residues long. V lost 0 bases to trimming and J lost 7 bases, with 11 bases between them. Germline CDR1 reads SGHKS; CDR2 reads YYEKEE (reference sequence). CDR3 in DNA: TGTGCCAGCAGCTTGGGACCTCTCTGGGAGCAGTACTTC. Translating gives CASSLGPLWEQYF.